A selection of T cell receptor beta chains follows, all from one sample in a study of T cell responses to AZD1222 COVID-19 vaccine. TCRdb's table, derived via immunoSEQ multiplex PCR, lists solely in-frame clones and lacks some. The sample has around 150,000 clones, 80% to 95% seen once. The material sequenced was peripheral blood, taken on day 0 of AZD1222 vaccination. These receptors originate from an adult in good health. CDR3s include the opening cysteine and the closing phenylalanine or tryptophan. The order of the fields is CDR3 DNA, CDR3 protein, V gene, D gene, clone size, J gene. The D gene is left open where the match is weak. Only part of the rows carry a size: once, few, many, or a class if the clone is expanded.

CDR3 DNA: TGTGCCAGCAGCCCGGGACAGGTGTGGGATGAAAAACTGTTTTTT
CDR3 protein: CASSPGQVWDEKLFF
V gene: TRBV7-2
D gene: TRBD1
clone size: .
J gene: TRBJ1-4

CDR3 DNA: TGTGCCAGCAATCCTTGGCAGACTACTGGAAACACCATATATTTT
CDR3 protein: CASNPWQTTGNTIYF
V gene: TRBV14
D gene: .
clone size: .
J gene: TRBJ1-3

CDR3 DNA: TGCGCCAGCAGCCATTCTGCCAACGTCCTGACTTTC
CDR3 protein: CASSHSANVLTF
V gene: TRBV4-1
D gene: .
clone size: .
J gene: TRBJ2-6

CDR3 DNA: TGTGCCAGCAGCTTAGGCCGGACCTACGAGCAGTACTTC
CDR3 protein: CASSLGRTYEQYF
V gene: TRBV13
D gene: .
clone size: .
J gene: TRBJ2-7

CDR3 DNA: TGTGCCAGCAGCTTGGTATTAGCGGGGGCGAACACCGGGGAGCTGTTTTTT
CDR3 protein: CASSLVLAGANTGELFF
V gene: TRBV5-4
D gene: TRBD2
clone size: .
J gene: TRBJ2-2

CDR3 DNA: TGTGCCAGCAGCTTCCGGGACAGAAGGAACACTGAAGCTTTCTTT
CDR3 protein: CASSFRDRRNTEAFF
V gene: TRBV5-4
D gene: TRBD1
clone size: .
J gene: TRBJ1-1

CDR3 DNA: TGTGCCAGTAGTATTAGGGGGTCCGATAGCAATCAGCCCCAGCATTTT
CDR3 protein: CASSIRGSDSNQPQHF
V gene: TRBV19
D gene: .
clone size: .
J gene: TRBJ1-5

CDR3 DNA: TGTGCCAGCACCCCGGGACAGGGGGCACCCAGAGCTTTCTTT
CDR3 protein: CASTPGQGAPRAFF
V gene: TRBV2
D gene: TRBD1
clone size: .
J gene: TRBJ1-1

CDR3 DNA: TGTGCCAGCAGCCAAACGGTGGGGGACGCATATAATTCACCCCTCCACTTT
CDR3 protein: CASSQTVGDAYNSPLHF
V gene: TRBV3-1/TRBV3-2
D gene: .
clone size: .
J gene: TRBJ1-6

CDR3 DNA: TGTGCCATCAACGGGGAGCGGAACACCATATATTTT
CDR3 protein: CAINGERNTIYF
V gene: TRBV10-3
D gene: .
clone size: .
J gene: TRBJ1-3

CDR3 DNA: TGTGCCAGCACCAAGCGGGCCAACTCCGGGGAGCTGTTTTTT
CDR3 protein: CASTKRANSGELFF
V gene: TRBV7-6
D gene: .
clone size: .
J gene: TRBJ2-2

CDR3 DNA: TGTGCCAGTAGTTCACGGTGGGCTGAAGCTTTCTTT
CDR3 protein: CASSSRWAEAFF
V gene: TRBV19
D gene: .
clone size: .
J gene: TRBJ1-1

CDR3 DNA: TGTGCCAGCAGTACCCCGGGACTAGCGGGAAACATTCAGTACTTC
CDR3 protein: CASSTPGLAGNIQYF
V gene: TRBV6-5
D gene: TRBD2
clone size: .
J gene: TRBJ2-4

CDR3 DNA: TGTGCCAGCAGCGTAGAAAGGGACAGGGCTTATGGCTACACCTTC
CDR3 protein: CASSVERDRAYGYTF
V gene: TRBV9
D gene: TRBD1
clone size: .
J gene: TRBJ1-2

CDR3 DNA: TGTGCCAGTAGGGAAAATCCTAGCAATCAGCCCCAGCATTTT
CDR3 protein: CASRENPSNQPQHF
V gene: TRBV19
D gene: .
clone size: .
J gene: TRBJ1-5

CDR3 DNA: TGTGCCAGCAGCTTAGCCCGCCTCGGGGCGGCCCGCTATGGCTACACCTTC
CDR3 protein: CASSLARLGAARYGYTF
V gene: TRBV7-8
D gene: .
clone size: .
J gene: TRBJ1-2

CDR3 DNA: TGTGCCAGCAGCTTGCGAGGGTACCGGGGGTACGAGCAGTACTTC
CDR3 protein: CASSLRGYRGYEQYF
V gene: TRBV5-6
D gene: .
clone size: .
J gene: TRBJ2-7

CDR3 DNA: TGTGCCAGCAGTACGATAGGGGGGAGTGAAAAACTGTTTTTT
CDR3 protein: CASSTIGGSEKLFF
V gene: TRBV6-5
D gene: .
clone size: few
J gene: TRBJ1-4

CDR3 DNA: TGTGCCAGCAGATCGATGGGACAGGCAGGCGAAAAACTGTTTTTT
CDR3 protein: CASRSMGQAGEKLFF
V gene: TRBV28
D gene: TRBD1
clone size: .
J gene: TRBJ1-4

CDR3 DNA: TGCAGTGCTAGTCCTGGGGACAAGCCCCACTCCTACGAGCAGTACTTC
CDR3 protein: CSASPGDKPHSYEQYF
V gene: TRBV20-1
D gene: .
clone size: .
J gene: TRBJ2-7

CDR3 DNA: TGCGCCAGCAGCCTAGGACAGGGGGTTTACTATGGCTACACCTTC
CDR3 protein: CASSLGQGVYYGYTF
V gene: TRBV5-1
D gene: TRBD1
clone size: .
J gene: TRBJ1-2

CDR3 DNA: TGTGCCAGCAGTTTCTTCACCTACCGGCAAAGCCACGAGCAGTACTTC
CDR3 protein: CASSFFTYRQSHEQYF
V gene: TRBV28
D gene: .
clone size: .
J gene: TRBJ2-7

CDR3 DNA: TGTGCCAGTAGTATGGACCCGGGATTCACTGAAGCTTTCTTT
CDR3 protein: CASSMDPGFTEAFF
V gene: TRBV19
D gene: .
clone size: .
J gene: TRBJ1-1

CDR3 DNA: TGTGCCAGTAGTACCAGGGACTCCTCGGATGAAAAACTGTTTTTT
CDR3 protein: CASSTRDSSDEKLFF
V gene: TRBV19
D gene: .
clone size: .
J gene: TRBJ1-4

CDR3 DNA: TGTGCCAGCAGCTTACCGGACAGTCTTGGCTATGGCTACACCTTC
CDR3 protein: CASSLPDSLGYGYTF
V gene: TRBV5-5
D gene: .
clone size: .
J gene: TRBJ1-2

CDR3 DNA: TGTGCCTGGAGTGCACAGGGAGACTATGGCTACACCTTC
CDR3 protein: CAWSAQGDYGYTF
V gene: TRBV30
D gene: .
clone size: .
J gene: TRBJ1-2

CDR3 DNA: TGTGCTAGCCCCCCGGGGTCCGACAGGGAAAAGTGTCGGCGCAATCAGCCCCAGCATTTT
CDR3 protein: CASPPGSDREKCRRNQPQHF
V gene: TRBV7-7
D gene: TRBD1
clone size: .
J gene: TRBJ1-5

CDR3 DNA: TGTGCCAGCAGTGAAAGCCCGGTGGGGGGCGGGGGCTACACCTTC
CDR3 protein: CASSESPVGGGGYTF
V gene: TRBV2
D gene: .
clone size: .
J gene: TRBJ1-2

CDR3 DNA: TGTGCCAGCAGGCGGGGTGGGAAAGCTTTCTTT
CDR3 protein: CASRRGGKAFF
V gene: TRBV2
D gene: .
clone size: .
J gene: TRBJ1-1

CDR3 DNA: TGCAGCGTTGATAGCAGGGGGTCTGGCTACACCTTC
CDR3 protein: CSVDSRGSGYTF
V gene: TRBV29-1
D gene: TRBD1
clone size: .
J gene: TRBJ1-2

CDR3 DNA: TGTGCCAGCAATATGAGGGGCTTGAACACTGAAGCTTTCTTT
CDR3 protein: CASNMRGLNTEAFF
V gene: TRBV2
D gene: .
clone size: .
J gene: TRBJ1-1

CDR3 DNA: TGTGCCAGCAGTCAGGACAGGGCGGGTAAAAATCAGCCCCAGCATTTT
CDR3 protein: CASSQDRAGKNQPQHF
V gene: TRBV2
D gene: TRBD1
clone size: .
J gene: TRBJ1-5

CDR3 DNA: TGCGCCAGCAGCGTAGACAGGGGAGCTGGAAACACCATATATTTT
CDR3 protein: CASSVDRGAGNTIYF
V gene: TRBV5-1
D gene: TRBD1
clone size: .
J gene: TRBJ1-3

CDR3 DNA: TGTGCCAGCAGCTTAGGGCCTAGCTCTGGAAACACCATATATTTT
CDR3 protein: CASSLGPSSGNTIYF
V gene: TRBV7-8
D gene: .
clone size: .
J gene: TRBJ1-3

CDR3 DNA: TGTGCCAGCAGTTTTGGGGAGGGAACTGAAGCTTTCTTT
CDR3 protein: CASSFGEGTEAFF
V gene: TRBV27
D gene: .
clone size: .
J gene: TRBJ1-1

CDR3 DNA: TGTGCCAGCAGTCCTACAAGGGGGGGCGGACTGAATGAGCAGTTCTTC
CDR3 protein: CASSPTRGGGLNEQFF
V gene: TRBV6-4
D gene: .
clone size: .
J gene: TRBJ2-1

CDR3 DNA: TGCGCCAGCAGCCCCCAGGAACAACTGGGCACTGAAGCTTTCTTT
CDR3 protein: CASSPQEQLGTEAFF
V gene: TRBV5-1
D gene: .
clone size: .
J gene: TRBJ1-1

CDR3 DNA: TGTGCCAGCAGTTCCTCCCTTTATGAAGCTTTCTTT
CDR3 protein: CASSSSLYEAFF
V gene: TRBV7-2
D gene: .
clone size: .
J gene: TRBJ1-1

CDR3 DNA: TGCAGCGTTATCCCGGTGAGGCCGGGACACTCTGGAAACACCATATATTTT
CDR3 protein: CSVIPVRPGHSGNTIYF
V gene: TRBV29-1
D gene: .
clone size: once
J gene: TRBJ1-3

CDR3 DNA: TGCGCCAGCAGCCCACAGGAGGGATCCTACGAGCAGTACTTC
CDR3 protein: CASSPQEGSYEQYF
V gene: TRBV5-1
D gene: .
clone size: .
J gene: TRBJ2-7

CDR3 DNA: TGTGCCAGCAGCGTTACAGGGGGGAATAATTCACCCCTCCACTTT
CDR3 protein: CASSVTGGNNSPLHF
V gene: TRBV5-5
D gene: TRBD1
clone size: .
J gene: TRBJ1-6

CDR3 DNA: TGTGCCAGCAGCCCCCGACCCAGGGGAGAAGCTTTCTTT
CDR3 protein: CASSPRPRGEAFF
V gene: TRBV7-2
D gene: .
clone size: .
J gene: TRBJ1-1

CDR3 DNA: TGTGCCACCCGACAGGGTCACACCGGGGAGCTGTTTTTT
CDR3 protein: CATRQGHTGELFF
V gene: TRBV24-1
D gene: TRBD1
clone size: .
J gene: TRBJ2-2

CDR3 DNA: TGTGCCAGCAGCCTCAAGACAGGGAGTTCACCCCTCCACTTT
CDR3 protein: CASSLKTGSSPLHF
V gene: TRBV7-9
D gene: TRBD1
clone size: once
J gene: TRBJ1-6